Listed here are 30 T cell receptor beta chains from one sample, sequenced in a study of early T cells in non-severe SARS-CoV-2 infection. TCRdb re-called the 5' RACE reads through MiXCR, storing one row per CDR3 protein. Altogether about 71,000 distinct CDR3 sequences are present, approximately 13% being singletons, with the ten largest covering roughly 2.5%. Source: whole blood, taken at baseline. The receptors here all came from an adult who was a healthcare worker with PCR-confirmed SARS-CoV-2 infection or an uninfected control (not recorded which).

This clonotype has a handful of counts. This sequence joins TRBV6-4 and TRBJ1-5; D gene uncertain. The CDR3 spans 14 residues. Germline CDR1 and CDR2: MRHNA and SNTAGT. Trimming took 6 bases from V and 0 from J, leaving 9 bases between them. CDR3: CASSREISNQPQHF. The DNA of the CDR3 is TGTGCCAGCAGCCGAGAGATTAGCAATCAGCCCCAGCATTTT.

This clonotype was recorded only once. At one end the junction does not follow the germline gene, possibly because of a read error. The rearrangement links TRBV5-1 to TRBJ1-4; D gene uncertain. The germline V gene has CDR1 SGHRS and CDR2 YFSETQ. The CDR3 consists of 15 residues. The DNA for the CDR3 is TGCGCCAGCAGCTTGGCCCCAGCAACTAATGAAAAACTGTATTTT. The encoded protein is CASSLAPATNEKLYF.

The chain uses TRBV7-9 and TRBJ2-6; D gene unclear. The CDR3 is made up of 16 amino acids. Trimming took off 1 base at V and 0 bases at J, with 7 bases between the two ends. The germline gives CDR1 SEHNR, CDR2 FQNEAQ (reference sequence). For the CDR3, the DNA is TGTGCCAGCAGCTTAGGCGCGTACTCTGGGGCCAACGTCCTGACTTTC. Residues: CASSLGAYSGANVLTF.

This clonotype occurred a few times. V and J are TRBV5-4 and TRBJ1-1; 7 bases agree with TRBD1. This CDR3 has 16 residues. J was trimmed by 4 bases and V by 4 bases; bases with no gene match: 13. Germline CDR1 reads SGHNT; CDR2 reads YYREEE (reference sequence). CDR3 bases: TGTGCCAGCAGCCCCAGGGGGTCGGGTCTAGGCACTGAAGCTTTCTTT. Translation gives CASSPRGSGLGTEAFF. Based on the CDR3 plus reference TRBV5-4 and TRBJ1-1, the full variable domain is ETGVTQSPTHLIKTRGQQVTLRCSSQSGHNTVSWYQQALGQGPQFIFQYYREEENGRGNFPPRFSGLQFPNYSSELNVNALELDDSALYLCASSPRGSGLGTEAFFGQGTRLTVV.

The CDR3 DNA reads TGTGCCAGCAGCAAACACCTGGGCCAGGAAACGCAGTATTTT. Protein product: CASSKHLGQETQYF. This chain connects TRBV7-2 to TRBJ2-3; D not resolved. Germline V CDR1 and CDR2: SGHTA, FQGNSA. Between the trimmed V and J ends, which lost 5 bases and 9 bases, there was a span of 18 bases. This CDR3 contains 14 residues.

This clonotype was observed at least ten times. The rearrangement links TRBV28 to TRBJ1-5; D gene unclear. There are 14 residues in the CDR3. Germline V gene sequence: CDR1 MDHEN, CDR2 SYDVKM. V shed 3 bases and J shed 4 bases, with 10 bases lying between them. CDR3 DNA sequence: TGTGCCAGCAGTTTCGCAGGAGTGAATCAGCCCCAGCATTTT. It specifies CASSFAGVNQPQHF.

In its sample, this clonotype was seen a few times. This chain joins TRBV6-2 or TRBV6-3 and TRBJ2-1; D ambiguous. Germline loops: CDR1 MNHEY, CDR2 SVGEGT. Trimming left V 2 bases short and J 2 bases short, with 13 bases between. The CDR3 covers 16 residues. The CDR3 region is CASSYGFVPTYNEQFF. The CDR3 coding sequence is TGTGCCAGCAGTTACGGTTTCGTTCCGACCTACAATGAGCAGTTCTTC.

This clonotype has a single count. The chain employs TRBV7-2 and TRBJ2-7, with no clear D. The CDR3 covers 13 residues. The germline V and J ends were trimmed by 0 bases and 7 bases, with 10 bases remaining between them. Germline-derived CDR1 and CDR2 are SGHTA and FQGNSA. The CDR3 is CASSLAGQVEQYF. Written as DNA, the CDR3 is TGTGCCAGCAGCTTAGCTGGGCAGGTAGAGCAGTACTTC.

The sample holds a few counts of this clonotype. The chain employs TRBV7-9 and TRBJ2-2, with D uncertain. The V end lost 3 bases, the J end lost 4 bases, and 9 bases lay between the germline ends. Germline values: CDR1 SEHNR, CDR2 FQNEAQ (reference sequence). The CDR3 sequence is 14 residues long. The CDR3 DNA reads TGTGCCAGCAGCTTGGGTTTAACCACCGGGGAGCTGTTTTTT. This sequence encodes CASSLGLTTGELFF. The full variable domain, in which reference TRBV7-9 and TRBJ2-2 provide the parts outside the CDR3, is DTGVSQNPRHKITKRGQNVTFRCDPISEHNRLYWYRQTLGQGPEFLTYFQNEAQLEKSRLLSDRFSAERPKGSFSTLEIQRTEQGDSAMYLCASSLGLTTGELFFGEGSRLTVL.

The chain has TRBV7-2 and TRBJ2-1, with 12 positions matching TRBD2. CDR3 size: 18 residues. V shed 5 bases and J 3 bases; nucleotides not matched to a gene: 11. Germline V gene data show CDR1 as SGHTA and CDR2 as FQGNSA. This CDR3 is CASSLDVTSGGGYNEQFF. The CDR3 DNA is TGTGCCAGCAGCCTAGATGTGACTAGCGGGGGAGGCTACAATGAGCAGTTCTTC.

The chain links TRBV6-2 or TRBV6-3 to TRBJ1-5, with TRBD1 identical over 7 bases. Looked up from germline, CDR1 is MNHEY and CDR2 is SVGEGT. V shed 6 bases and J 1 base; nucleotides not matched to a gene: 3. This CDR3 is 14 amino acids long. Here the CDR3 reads CASRETGSNQPQHF. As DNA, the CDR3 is TGTGCCAGCAGAGAGACAGGGAGCAATCAGCCCCAGCATTTT.

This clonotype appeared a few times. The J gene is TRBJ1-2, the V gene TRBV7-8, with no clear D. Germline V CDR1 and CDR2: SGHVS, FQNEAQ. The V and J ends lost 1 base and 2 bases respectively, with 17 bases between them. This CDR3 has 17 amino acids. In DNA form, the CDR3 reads TGTGCCAGCAGCTTAGAAGTATTCCAAGTACCAAACTATGGCTACACCTTC. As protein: CASSLEVFQVPNYGYTF.

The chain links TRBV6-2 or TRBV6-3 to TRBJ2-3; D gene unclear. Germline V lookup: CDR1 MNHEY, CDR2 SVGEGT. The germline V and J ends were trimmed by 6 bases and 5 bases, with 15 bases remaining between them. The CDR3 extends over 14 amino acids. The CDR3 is CASSRIEGGDTQYF. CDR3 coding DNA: TGTGCCAGCAGCAGAATTGAAGGCGGAGATACGCAGTATTTT.

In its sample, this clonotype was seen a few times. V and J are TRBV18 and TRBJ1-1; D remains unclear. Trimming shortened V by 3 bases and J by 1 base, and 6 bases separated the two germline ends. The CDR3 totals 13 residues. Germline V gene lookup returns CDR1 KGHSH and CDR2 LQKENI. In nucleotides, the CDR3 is TGTGCCAGCTCACCCCAGACGAACACTGAAGCTTTCTTT. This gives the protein CASSPQTNTEAFF.

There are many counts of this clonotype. The CDR3 loop is CSASGLGAVSNQPQHF. CDR3 bases: TGCAGTGCTAGCGGGCTGGGGGCTGTAAGCAATCAGCCCCAGCATTTT. This chain connects TRBV20-1 to TRBJ1-5, with D possibly matching TRBD1 (6 bases). V lost 3 bases and J lost 1, with 16 bases in between. CDR3 length equals 16 residues. Germline values: CDR1 DFQATT, CDR2 SNEGSKA (reference sequence).

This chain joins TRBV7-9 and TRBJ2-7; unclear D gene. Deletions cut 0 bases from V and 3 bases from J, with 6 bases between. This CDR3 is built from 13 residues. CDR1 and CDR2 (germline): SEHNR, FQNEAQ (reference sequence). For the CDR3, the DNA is TGTGCCAGCAGCTTAGCGAGCCTCTACGAGCAGTACTTC. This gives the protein CASSLASLYEQYF.

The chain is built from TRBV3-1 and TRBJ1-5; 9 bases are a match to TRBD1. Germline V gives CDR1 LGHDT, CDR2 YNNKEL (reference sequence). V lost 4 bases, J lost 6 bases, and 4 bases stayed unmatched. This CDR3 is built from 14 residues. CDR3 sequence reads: CASSRGQGGQPQHF. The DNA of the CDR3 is TGTGCCAGCAGCCGGGGACAGGGTGGTCAGCCCCAGCATTTT. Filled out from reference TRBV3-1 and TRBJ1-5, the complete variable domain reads DTAVSQTPKYLVTQMGNDKSIKCEQNLGHDTMYWYKQDSKKFLKIMFSYNNKELIINETVPNRFSPKSPDKAHLNLHINSLELGDSAVYFCASSRGQGGQPQHFGDGTRLSIL.

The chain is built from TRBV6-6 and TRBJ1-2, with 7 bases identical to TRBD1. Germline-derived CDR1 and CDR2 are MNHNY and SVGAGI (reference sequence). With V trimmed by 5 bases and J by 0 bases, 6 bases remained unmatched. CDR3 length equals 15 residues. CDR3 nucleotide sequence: TGTGCCAGCAGTCGGGACAGCTTTTCTAACTATGGCTACACCTTC. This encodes CASSRDSFSNYGYTF.

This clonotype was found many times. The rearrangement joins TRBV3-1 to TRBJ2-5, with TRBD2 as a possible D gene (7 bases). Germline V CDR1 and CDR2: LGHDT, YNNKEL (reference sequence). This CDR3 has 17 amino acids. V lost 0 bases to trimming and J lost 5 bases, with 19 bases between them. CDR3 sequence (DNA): TGTGCCAGCAGCCAAGACGTACGGGGGGCCCTATGGGAGACCCAGTACTTC. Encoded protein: CASSQDVRGALWETQYF.

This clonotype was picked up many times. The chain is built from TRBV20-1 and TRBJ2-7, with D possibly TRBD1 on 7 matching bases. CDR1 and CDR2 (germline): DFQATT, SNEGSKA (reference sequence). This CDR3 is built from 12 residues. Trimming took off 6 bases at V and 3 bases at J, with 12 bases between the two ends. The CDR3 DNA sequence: TGCAGTGCGCGGGACAGTCTCTACGAGCAGTACTTC. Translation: CSARDSLYEQYF.

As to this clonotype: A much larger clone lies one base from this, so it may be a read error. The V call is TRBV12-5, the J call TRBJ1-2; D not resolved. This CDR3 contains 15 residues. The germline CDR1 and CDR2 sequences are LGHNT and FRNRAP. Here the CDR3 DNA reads TGTGCTTGTGGTTTTTTTTCTTTGGGTAACTATGGCTACACCTTC. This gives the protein CACGFFSLGNYGYTF. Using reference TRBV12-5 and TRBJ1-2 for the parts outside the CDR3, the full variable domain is DARVTQTPRHKVTEMGQEVTMRCQPILGHNTVFWYRQTMMQGLELLAYFRNRAPLDDSGMPKDRFSAEMPDATLATLKIQPSEPRDSAVYFCACGFFSLGNYGYTFGSGTRLTVV.

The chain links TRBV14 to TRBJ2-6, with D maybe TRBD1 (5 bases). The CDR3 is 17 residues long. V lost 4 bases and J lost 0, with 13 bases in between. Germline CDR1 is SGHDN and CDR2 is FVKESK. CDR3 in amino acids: CASSPERQSSGANVLTF. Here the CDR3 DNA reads TGTGCCAGCAGCCCGGAGAGACAGTCCTCTGGGGCCAACGTCCTGACTTTC.

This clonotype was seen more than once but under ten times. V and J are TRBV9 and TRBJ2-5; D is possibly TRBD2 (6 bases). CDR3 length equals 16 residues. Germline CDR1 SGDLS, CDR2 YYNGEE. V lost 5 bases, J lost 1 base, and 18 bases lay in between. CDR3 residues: CASSSGVLRFQETQYF. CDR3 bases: TGTGCCAGCAGTTCGGGGGTCCTGCGTTTCCAAGAGACCCAGTACTTC. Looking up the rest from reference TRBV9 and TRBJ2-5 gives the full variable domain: DSGVTQTPKHLITATGQRVTLRCSPRSGDLSVYWYQQSLDQGLQFLIQYYNGEERAKGNILERFSAQQFPDLHSELNLSSLELGDSALYFCASSSGVLRFQETQYFGPGTRLLVL.

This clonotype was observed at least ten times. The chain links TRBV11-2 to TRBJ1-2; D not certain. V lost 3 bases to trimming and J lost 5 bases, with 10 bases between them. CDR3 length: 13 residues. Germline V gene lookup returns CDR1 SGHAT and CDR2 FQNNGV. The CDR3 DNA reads TGTGCCAGCAGCTTTGGGGTTTCGTATGGCTACACCTTC. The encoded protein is CASSFGVSYGYTF.

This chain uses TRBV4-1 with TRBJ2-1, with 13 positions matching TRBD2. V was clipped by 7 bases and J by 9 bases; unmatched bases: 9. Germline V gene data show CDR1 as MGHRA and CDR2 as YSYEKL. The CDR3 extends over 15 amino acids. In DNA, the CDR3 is TGCGCCAGCAACCCAATGGGACTAGCGGGGAGTGAGCAGTTCTTC. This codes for CASNPMGLAGSEQFF.

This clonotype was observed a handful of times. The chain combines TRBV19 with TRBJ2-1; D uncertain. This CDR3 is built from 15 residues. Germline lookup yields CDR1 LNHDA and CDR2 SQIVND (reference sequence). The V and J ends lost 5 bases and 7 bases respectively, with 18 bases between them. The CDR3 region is CASSVPSKVANEQFF. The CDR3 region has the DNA TGTGCCAGTAGTGTCCCTTCGAAGGTGGCGAATGAGCAGTTCTTC.

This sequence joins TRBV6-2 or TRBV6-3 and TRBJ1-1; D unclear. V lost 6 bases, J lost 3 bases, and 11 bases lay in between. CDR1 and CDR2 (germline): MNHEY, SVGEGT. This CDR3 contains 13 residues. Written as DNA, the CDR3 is TGTGCCAGCAGCGGGCGTGTGTACACTGAAGCTTTCTTT. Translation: CASSGRVYTEAFF.

The CDR3 is CASHHSGGYSNQPQHF. For the CDR3, the DNA is TGTGCCAGTCACCACTCAGGGGGATATAGCAATCAGCCCCAGCATTTT. The chain carries TRBV19 and TRBJ1-5, with 7 nucleotides matching TRBD1. The CDR3 extends over 16 amino acids. From germline, CDR1 is LNHDA and CDR2 SQIVND (reference sequence). The trim removed 8 bases at V and 0 bases at J, leaving 10 bases unmatched.

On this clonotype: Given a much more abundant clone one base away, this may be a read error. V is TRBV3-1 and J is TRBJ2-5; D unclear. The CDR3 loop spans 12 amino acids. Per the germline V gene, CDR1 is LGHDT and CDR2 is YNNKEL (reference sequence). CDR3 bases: TGTACCAGCAGCCATTCGGAAGAGACCCAGTACTTC. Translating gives CTSSHSEETQYF.

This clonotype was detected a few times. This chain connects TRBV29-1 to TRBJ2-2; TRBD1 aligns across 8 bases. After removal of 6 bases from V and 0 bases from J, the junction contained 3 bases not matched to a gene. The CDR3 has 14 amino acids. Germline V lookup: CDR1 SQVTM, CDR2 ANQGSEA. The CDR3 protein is CSVQGAANTGELFF. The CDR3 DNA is TGCAGCGTCCAGGGGGCTGCGAACACCGGGGAGCTGTTTTTT.